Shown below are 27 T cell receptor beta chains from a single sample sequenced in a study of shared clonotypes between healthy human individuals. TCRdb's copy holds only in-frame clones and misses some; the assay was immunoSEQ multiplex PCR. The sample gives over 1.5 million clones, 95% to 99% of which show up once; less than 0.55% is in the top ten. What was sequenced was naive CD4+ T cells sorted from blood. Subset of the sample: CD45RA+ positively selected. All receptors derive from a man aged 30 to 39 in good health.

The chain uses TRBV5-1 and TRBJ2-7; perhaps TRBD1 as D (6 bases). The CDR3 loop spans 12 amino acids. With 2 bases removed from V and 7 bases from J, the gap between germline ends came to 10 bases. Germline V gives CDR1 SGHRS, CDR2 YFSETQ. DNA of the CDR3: TGCGCCAGCAGCTTACAGGGTGGAGAGCAGTACTTC. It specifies CASSLQGGEQYF.

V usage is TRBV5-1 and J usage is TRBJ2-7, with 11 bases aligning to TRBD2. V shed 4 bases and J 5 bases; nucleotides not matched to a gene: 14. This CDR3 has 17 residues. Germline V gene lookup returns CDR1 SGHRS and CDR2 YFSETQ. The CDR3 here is CASSRGILAGGRDEQYF. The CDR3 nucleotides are TGCGCCAGCAGCCGCGGAATTCTAGCGGGAGGAAGGGACGAGCAGTACTTC.

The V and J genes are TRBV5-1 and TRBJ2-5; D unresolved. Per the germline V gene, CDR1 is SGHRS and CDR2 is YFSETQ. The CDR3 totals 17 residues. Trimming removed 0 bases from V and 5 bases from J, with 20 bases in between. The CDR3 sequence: CASSLDNRVGVLETQYF. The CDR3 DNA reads TGCGCCAGCAGCTTGGATAACAGAGTGGGTGTTTTGGAGACCCAGTACTTC.

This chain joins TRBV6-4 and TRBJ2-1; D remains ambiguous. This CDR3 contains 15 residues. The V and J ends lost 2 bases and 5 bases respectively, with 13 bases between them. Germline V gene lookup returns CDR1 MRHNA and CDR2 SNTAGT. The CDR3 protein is CASSDSHRANNEQFF. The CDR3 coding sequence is TGTGCCAGCAGTGACAGCCATAGGGCAAACAATGAGCAGTTCTTC.

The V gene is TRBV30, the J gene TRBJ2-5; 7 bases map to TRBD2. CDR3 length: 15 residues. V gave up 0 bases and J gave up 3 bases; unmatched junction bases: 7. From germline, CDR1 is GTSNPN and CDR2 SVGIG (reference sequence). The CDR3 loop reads CAWSVPDGRKETQYF. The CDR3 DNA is TGTGCCTGGAGTGTACCTGACGGGAGGAAAGAGACCCAGTACTTC.

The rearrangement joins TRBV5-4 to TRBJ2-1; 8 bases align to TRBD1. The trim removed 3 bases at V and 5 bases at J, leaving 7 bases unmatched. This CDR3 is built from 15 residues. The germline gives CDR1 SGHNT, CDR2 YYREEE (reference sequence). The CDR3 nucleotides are TGTGCCAGCAGCTCCCAGGGGGCGGGTGACAATGAGCAGTTCTTC. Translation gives CASSSQGAGDNEQFF.

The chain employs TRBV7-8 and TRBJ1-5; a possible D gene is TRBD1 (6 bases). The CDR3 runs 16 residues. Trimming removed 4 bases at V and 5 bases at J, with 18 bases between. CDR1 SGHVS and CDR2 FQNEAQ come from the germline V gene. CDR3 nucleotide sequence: TGTGCCAGCAGCTCACGGACAGTGAAGGCTGATCAGCCCCAGCATTTT. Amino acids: CASSSRTVKADQPQHF.

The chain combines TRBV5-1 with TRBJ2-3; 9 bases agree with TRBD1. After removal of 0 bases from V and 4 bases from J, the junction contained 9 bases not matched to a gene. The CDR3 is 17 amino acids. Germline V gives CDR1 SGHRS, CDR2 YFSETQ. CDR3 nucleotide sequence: TGCGCCAGCAGCTTGGCATACCGGGACAGGGCGGCAGATACGCAGTATTTT. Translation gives CASSLAYRDRAADTQYF. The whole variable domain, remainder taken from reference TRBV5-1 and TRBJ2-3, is KAGVTQTPRYLIKTRGQQVTLSCSPISGHRSVSWYQQTPGQGLQFLFEYFSETQRNKGNFPGRFSGRQFSNSRSEMNVSTLELGDSALYLCASSLAYRDRAADTQYFGPGTRLTVL.

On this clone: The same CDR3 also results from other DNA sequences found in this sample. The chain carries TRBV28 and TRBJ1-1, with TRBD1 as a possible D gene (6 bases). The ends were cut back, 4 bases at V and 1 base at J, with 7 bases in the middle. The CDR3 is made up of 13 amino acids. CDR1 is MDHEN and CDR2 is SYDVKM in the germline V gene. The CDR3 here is CASSSGQNTEAFF. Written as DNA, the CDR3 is TGTGCCAGCAGTTCGGGACAGAACACTGAAGCTTTCTTT.

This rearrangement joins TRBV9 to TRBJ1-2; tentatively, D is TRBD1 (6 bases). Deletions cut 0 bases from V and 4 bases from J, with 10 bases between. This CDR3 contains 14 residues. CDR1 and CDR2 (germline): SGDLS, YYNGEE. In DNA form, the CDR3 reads TGTGCCAGCAGCGTAGGCAGGACAGCCTATGGCTACACCTTC. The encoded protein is CASSVGRTAYGYTF. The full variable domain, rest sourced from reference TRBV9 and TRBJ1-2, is DSGVTQTPKHLITATGQRVTLRCSPRSGDLSVYWYQQSLDQGLQFLIQYYNGEERAKGNILERFSAQQFPDLHSELNLSSLELGDSALYFCASSVGRTAYGYTFGSGTRLTVV.

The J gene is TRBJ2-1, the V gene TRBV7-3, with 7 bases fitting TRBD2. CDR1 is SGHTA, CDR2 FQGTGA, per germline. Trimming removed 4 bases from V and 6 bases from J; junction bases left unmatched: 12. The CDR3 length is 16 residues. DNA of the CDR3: TGTGCCAGCAGCTATAGAAGCGGGGTCATCAGCAATGAGCAGTTCTTC. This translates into CASSYRSGVISNEQFF.

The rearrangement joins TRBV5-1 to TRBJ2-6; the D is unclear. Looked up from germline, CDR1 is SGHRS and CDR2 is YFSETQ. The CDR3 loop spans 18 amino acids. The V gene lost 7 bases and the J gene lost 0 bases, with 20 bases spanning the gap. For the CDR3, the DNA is TGCGCCAGCCATAAGTCCGCCAGTCGACCCTCTGGGGCCAACGTCCTGACTTTC. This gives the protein CASHKSASRPSGANVLTF. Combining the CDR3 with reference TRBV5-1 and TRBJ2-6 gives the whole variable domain KAGVTQTPRYLIKTRGQQVTLSCSPISGHRSVSWYQQTPGQGLQFLFEYFSETQRNKGNFPGRFSGRQFSNSRSEMNVSTLELGDSALYLCASHKSASRPSGANVLTFGAGSRLTVL.

The CDR3 sequence: CASSLGVAKSSYNEQFF. The CDR3, as DNA: TGTGCCAGCAGCTTAGGGGTAGCCAAAAGCTCCTACAATGAGCAGTTCTTC. This sequence joins TRBV7-9 and TRBJ2-1; D call uncertain. This CDR3 contains 17 residues. V was trimmed by 1 base and J by 0 bases, leaving 13 bases between them. Germline values: CDR1 SEHNR, CDR2 FQNEAQ (reference sequence).

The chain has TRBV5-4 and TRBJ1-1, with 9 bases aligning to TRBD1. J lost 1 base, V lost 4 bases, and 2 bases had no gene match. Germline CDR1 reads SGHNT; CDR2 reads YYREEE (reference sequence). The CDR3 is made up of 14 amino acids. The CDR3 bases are TGTGCCAGCAGCCCGGGACAGGGGAACACTGAAGCTTTCTTT. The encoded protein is CASSPGQGNTEAFF. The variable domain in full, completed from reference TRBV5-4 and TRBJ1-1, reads ETGVTQSPTHLIKTRGQQVTLRCSSQSGHNTVSWYQQALGQGPQFIFQYYREEENGRGNFPPRFSGLQFPNYSSELNVNALELDDSALYLCASSPGQGNTEAFFGQGTRLTVV.

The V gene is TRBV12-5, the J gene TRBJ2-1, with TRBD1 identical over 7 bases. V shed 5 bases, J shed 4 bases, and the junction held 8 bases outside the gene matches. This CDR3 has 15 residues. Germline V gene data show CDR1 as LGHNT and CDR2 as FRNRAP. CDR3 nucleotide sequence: TGTGCTAGTGGTCAATGGACAGGCCAATACAATGAGCAGTTCTTC. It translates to CASGQWTGQYNEQFF. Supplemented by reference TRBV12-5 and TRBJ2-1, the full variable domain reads DARVTQTPRHKVTEMGQEVTMRCQPILGHNTVFWYRQTMMQGLELLAYFRNRAPLDDSGMPKDRFSAEMPDATLATLKIQPSEPRDSAVYFCASGQWTGQYNEQFFGPGTRLTVL.

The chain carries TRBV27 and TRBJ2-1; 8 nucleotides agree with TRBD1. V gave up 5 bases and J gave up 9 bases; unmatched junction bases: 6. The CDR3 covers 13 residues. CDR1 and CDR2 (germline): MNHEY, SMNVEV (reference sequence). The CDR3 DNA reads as TGTGCCAGCAGTCCGATACAGGGGGGTGAGCAGTTCTTC. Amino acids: CASSPIQGGEQFF.

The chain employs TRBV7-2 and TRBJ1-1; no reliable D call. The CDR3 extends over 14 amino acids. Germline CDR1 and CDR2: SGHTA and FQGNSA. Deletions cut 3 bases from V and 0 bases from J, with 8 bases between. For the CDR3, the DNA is TGTGCCAGCAGCTTTCCAGGTTTGAACACTGAAGCTTTCTTT. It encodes CASSFPGLNTEAFF.

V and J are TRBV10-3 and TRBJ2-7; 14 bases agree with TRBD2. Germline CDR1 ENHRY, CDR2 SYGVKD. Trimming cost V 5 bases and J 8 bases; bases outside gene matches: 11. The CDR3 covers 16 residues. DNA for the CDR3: TGTGCCATCAGTAGATCCGGGACTAGCGGGAGACCGAAGCAGTACTTC. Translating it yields CAISRSGTSGRPKQYF.

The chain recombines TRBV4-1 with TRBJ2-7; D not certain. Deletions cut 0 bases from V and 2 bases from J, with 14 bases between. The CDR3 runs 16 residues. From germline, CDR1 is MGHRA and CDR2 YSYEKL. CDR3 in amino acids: CASSQEVVGLPYEQYF. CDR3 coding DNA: TGCGCCAGCAGCCAAGAAGTTGTGGGTCTCCCCTACGAGCAGTACTTC.

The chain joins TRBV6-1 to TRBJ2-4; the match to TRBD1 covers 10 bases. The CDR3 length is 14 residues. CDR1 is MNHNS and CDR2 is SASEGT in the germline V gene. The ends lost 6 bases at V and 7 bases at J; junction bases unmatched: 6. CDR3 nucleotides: TGTGCCAGCAGGAGACAGGGGGCGAGGAACATTCAGTACTTC. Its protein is CASRRQGARNIQYF.

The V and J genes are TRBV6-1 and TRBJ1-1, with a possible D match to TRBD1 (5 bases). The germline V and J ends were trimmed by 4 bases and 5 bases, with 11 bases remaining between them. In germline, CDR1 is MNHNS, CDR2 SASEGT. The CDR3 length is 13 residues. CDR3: CASSVNRITEAFF. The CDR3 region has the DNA TGTGCCAGCAGTGTAAACAGGATTACTGAAGCTTTCTTT.

The CDR3 protein is CASSQDRGRYEQYF. DNA for the CDR3: TGTGCCAGCTCACAGGACAGGGGGCGTTACGAGCAGTACTTC. The gene calls are TRBV18 and TRBJ2-7; TRBD1 matches at 11 bases. The trim removed 4 bases at V and 4 bases at J, leaving 3 bases unmatched. This CDR3 is 14 amino acids long. From germline, CDR1 is KGHSH and CDR2 LQKENI.

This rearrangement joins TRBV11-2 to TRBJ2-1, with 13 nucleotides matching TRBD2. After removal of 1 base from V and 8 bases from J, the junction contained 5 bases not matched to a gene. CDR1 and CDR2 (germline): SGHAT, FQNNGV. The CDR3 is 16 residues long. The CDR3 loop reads CASSLGWGLAGHEQFF. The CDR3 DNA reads TGTGCCAGCAGCTTAGGTTGGGGACTAGCGGGACATGAGCAGTTCTTC.

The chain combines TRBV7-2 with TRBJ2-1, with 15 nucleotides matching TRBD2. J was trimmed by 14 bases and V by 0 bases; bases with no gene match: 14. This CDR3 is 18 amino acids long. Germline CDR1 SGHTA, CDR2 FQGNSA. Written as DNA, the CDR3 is TGTGCCAGCAGCTTAGCCCCGGGACTAGCGGGAGGCGAGGGGGAGGAGTTCTTC. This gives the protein CASSLAPGLAGGEGEEFF.

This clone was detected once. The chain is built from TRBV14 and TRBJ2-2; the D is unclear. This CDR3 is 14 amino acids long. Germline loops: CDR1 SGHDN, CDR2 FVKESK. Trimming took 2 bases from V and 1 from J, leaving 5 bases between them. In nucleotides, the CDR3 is TGTGCCAGCAGCCAAAACCTGAACACCGGGGAGCTGTTTTTT. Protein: CASSQNLNTGELFF.

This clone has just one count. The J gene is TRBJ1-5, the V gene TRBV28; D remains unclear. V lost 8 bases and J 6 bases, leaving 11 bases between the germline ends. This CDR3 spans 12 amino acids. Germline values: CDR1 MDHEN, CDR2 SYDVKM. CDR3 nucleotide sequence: TGTGCCAGCTCGGGGTTACCTCAGCCCCAGCATTTT. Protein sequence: CASSGLPQPQHF.

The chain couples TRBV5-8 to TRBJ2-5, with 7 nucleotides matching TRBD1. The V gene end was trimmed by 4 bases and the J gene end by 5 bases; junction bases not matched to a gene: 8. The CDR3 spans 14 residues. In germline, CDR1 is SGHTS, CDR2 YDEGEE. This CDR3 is CASSRKGARETQYF. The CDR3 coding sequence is TGTGCCAGCAGCCGCAAGGGGGCCCGGGAGACCCAGTACTTC.